This entry lists 2 T cell receptor beta chains sequenced from one sample in a study of blood T cell repertoires in COVID-19. Profiled with immunoSEQ multiplex PCR; TCRdb holds only in-frame clones, not every one. Among over 400,000 clones listed, about 88% were seen once. Sequenced sample: peripheral blood. The receptors shown here come from a woman in her 50s with COVID-19, enrolled during active disease.

CDR3 DNA: TGTGCCAGCAGCGGAGGTGCGAACACCGGGGAGCTGTTTTTT. Translated, it gives CASSGGANTGELFF. The J gene is TRBJ2-2, the V gene TRBV9; D is uncertain. The CDR3 is 14 residues long. The ends were cut back, 3 bases at V and 0 bases at J, with 6 bases in the middle. The germline V gene encodes CDR1 SGDLS and CDR2 YYNGEE.

The chain carries TRBV4-2 and TRBJ1-2; D is ambiguous. The CDR3 consists of 14 residues. Germline V gene sequence: CDR1 LGHNA, CDR2 YNFKEQ. V was clipped by 3 bases and J by 1 base, with 9 bases between them. The CDR3 DNA follows: TGTGCCAGCAGCCAGGAGGGTATTAACTATGGCTACACCTTC. This translates into CASSQEGINYGYTF.